This passage covers 10 T cell receptor beta chains from one sample sequenced in a study of tumor-infiltrating lymphocytes in localized non-small cell lung cancer. Profiled with immunoSEQ multiplex PCR; TCRdb holds only in-frame clones, not every one. The sample contains some 14,000 clones, approximately 71% of which appear only once. The sample consisted of uninvolved lung tissue not adjacent to the tumor. These receptors were obtained from a human donor with non-small cell lung cancer.

This sequence joins TRBV5-8 and TRBJ1-6; D perhaps matches TRBD1 (5 bases). Germline V lookup: CDR1 SGHTS, CDR2 YDEGEE. The V and J ends lost 3 bases and 4 bases respectively, with 11 bases between them. The length of the CDR3 is 15 residues. This chain's CDR3 is CASSSGKGYNSPLHF. The CDR3 DNA follows: TGTGCCAGCAGCTCAGGGAAGGGGTATAATTCACCCCTCCACTTT.

The chain carries TRBV11-2 and TRBJ1-2; TRBD1 is a possible D gene (6 bases). V shed 1 base and J shed 6 bases, with 12 bases lying between them. There are 14 residues in the CDR3. The germline CDR1 and CDR2 sequences are SGHAT and FQNNGV. In nucleotides, the CDR3 is TGTGCCAGCAGCTTAGGGGGGCTCAGTCATGGCTACACCTTC. Translation gives CASSLGGLSHGYTF. Full variable domain (outside the CDR3, taken from reference TRBV11-2 and TRBJ1-2): EAGVAQSPRYKIIEKRQSVAFWCNPISGHATLYWYQQILGQGPKLLIQFQNNGVVDDSQLPKDRFSAERLKGVDSTLKIQPAKLEDSAVYLCASSLGGLSHGYTFGSGTRLTVV.

The V and J genes are TRBV2 and TRBJ1-2; 7 bases match TRBD1. V lost 5 bases, J lost 2 bases, and 8 bases stayed unmatched. Per germline, CDR1 SNHLY and CDR2 FYNNEI. CDR3 size: 15 residues. As DNA, the CDR3 is TGTGCCAGCAGTAACCAGGGGGGCGGCAACTATGGCTACACCTTC. This sequence encodes CASSNQGGGNYGYTF.

This clone is medium-sized. The J gene is TRBJ1-5, the V gene TRBV30, with TRBD1 identical over 7 bases. CDR3 length equals 14 residues. Germline V gene sequence: CDR1 GTSNPN, CDR2 SVGIG (reference sequence). With 3 bases clipped from V and 1 base from J, the junction kept 3 bases outside the gene matches. The CDR3 sequence is CAWRGGQSNQPQHF. CDR3 nucleotide sequence: TGTGCCTGGAGGGGGGGACAGAGCAATCAGCCCCAGCATTTT.

The chain is built from TRBV5-4 and TRBJ2-4; weak D call: TRBD1 (5 bases). CDR3 length equals 13 residues. V was trimmed by 4 bases and J by 4 bases, leaving 9 bases between them. Germline-derived CDR1 and CDR2 are SGHNT and YYREEE (reference sequence). The chain's CDR3 is CASSPDRKNIQYF. CDR3 nucleotides: TGTGCCAGCAGCCCCGACAGAAAAAACATTCAGTACTTC.

V gene TRBV9 combines with J gene TRBJ2-3; D unresolved. The CDR3 loop spans 14 amino acids. Trimming left V 0 bases short and J 10 bases short, with 15 bases between. Germline V gene data show CDR1 as SGDLS and CDR2 as YYNGEE. This chain's CDR3 is CASSVDPGRVPQYF. CDR3 coding DNA: TGTGCCAGCAGCGTAGATCCGGGCCGGGTTCCGCAGTATTTT.

This chain uses TRBV27 with TRBJ2-7, with 9 nucleotides matching TRBD1. From germline, CDR1 is MNHEY and CDR2 SMNVEV (reference sequence). With 4 bases clipped from V and 2 bases from J, the junction kept 3 bases outside the gene matches. There are 14 residues in the CDR3. The CDR3: CASSYRGRPYEQYF. The CDR3 nucleotides are TGTGCCAGCAGTTACAGGGGGCGACCCTACGAGCAGTACTTC.

The V call is TRBV27, the J call TRBJ1-6; 12 bases fit TRBD1. CDR1 MNHEY and CDR2 SMNVEV come from the germline V gene (reference sequence). V lost 11 bases and J lost 8; bases outside the gene matches: 7. CDR3 length: 14 residues. CDR3 nucleotide sequence: TGTGCCCCGGTGGGGACAGGGGGCGATTCACCCCTCCACTTT. Encoded protein: CAPVGTGGDSPLHF.

The J gene is TRBJ1-1, the V gene TRBV2; D remains ambiguous. This CDR3 comprises 14 residues. Germline loops: CDR1 SNHLY, CDR2 FYNNEI. Trimming took 4 bases from V and 2 from J, leaving 11 bases between them. The CDR3 sequence is CASSAPIGNTEAFF. CDR3 bases: TGTGCCAGCAGTGCCCCCATCGGTAACACTGAAGCTTTCTTT.

V gene TRBV23-1 combines with J gene TRBJ1-5; the D is unclear. TRBV23-1 is identified as an open reading frame with a role that is uncertain. Trimming shortened V by 4 bases and J by 5 bases, and 15 bases separated the two germline ends. This CDR3 comprises 15 residues. As DNA, the CDR3 is TGCGCCAGCAGTCGTACGCCCGGAGAGGATCAGCCCCAGCATTTT. Protein product: CASSRTPGEDQPQHF.